This T cell receptor (beta chain) was observed in a study of blood T cell repertoires in COVID-19. Background on the study: Acute-phase and convalescent COVID-19 samples originated in the United States, Italy and Spain. T cells, B-cell-depleted T cells, or PBMCs supplied cDNA or gDNA.

As handled by the study authors: Amplification of reference gene primers was used by the study to estimate nucleated cell counts. Only in-frame clones appear in the TCRdb table, and some are missing; sequencing was by immunoSEQ multiplex PCR. The V and J calls and clone size were taken over from that table, and D and trimming were inferred from the DNA. The sample shows over 65,000 clones, 86% of them seen only once. V was clipped by 0 bases and J by 9 bases; unmatched bases: 9. Germline lookup yields CDR1 LNHNV and CDR2 YYDKDF (reference sequence). There are 18 residues in the CDR3. The receptor comes from a man aged 45-65 years with active or convalescent COVID-19. Specimen: peripheral blood. The J gene is TRBJ2-1, the V gene TRBV15; TRBD2 matches 15 bases. The CDR3 nucleotides read TGTGCCACCAGCAGAGACAGGCGGACTAGCGGGGGGGCCAGTGAGCAGTTCTTC. It codes for CATSRDRRTSGGASEQFF.